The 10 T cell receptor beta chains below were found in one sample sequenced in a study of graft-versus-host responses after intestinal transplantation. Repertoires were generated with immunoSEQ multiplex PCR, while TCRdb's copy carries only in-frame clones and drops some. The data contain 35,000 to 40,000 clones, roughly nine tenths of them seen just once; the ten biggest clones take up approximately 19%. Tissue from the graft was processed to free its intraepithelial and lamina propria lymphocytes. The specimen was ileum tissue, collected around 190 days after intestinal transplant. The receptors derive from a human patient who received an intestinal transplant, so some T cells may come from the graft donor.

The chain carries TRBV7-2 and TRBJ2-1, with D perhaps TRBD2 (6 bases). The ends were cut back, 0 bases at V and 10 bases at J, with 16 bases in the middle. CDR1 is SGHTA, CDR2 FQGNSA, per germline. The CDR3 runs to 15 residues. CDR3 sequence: CASSLAGGNSGEQFF. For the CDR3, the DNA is TGTGCCAGCAGCTTAGCGGGAGGCAACTCAGGGGAGCAGTTCTTC.

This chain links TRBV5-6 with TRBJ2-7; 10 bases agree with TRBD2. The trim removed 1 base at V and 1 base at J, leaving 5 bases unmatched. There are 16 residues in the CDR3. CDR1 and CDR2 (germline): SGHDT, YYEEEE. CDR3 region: CASSLLLAGTSYEQYF. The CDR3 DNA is TGTGCCAGCAGCTTGCTACTAGCGGGGACTTCCTACGAGCAGTACTTC.

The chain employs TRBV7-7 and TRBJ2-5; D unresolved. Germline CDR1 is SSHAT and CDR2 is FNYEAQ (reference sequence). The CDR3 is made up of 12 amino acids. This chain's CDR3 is CASSQDGETQYF. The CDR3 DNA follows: TGTGCTAGCTCCCAGGACGGGGAGACCCAGTACTTC.

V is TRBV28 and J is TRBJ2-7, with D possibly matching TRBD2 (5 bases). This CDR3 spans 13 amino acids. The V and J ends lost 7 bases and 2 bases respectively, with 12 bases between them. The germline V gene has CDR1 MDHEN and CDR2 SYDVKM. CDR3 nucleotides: TGTGCCAGCACCCCCGGAGGAACCTACGAGCAGTACTTC. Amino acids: CASTPGGTYEQYF. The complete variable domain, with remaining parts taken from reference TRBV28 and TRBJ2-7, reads DVKVTQSSRYLVKRTGEKVFLECVQDMDHENMFWYRQDPGLGLRLIYFSYDVKMKEKGDIPEGYSVSREKKERFSLILESASTNQTSMYLCASTPGGTYEQYFGPGTRLTVT.

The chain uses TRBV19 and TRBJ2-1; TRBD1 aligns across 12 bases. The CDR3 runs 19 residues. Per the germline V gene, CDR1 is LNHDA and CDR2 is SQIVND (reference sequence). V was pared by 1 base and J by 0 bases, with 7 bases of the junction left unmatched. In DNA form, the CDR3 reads TGTGCCAGTAGTATAGGGGGACAGGGGGCTCCAAGCTCCTACAATGAGCAGTTCTTC. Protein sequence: CASSIGGQGAPSSYNEQFF.

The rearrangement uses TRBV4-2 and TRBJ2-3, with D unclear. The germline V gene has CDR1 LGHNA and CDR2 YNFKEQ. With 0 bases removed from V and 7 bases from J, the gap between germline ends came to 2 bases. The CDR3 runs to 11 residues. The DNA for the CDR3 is TGTGCCAGCAGCCAAGACCATACGCAGTATTTT. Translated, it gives CASSQDHTQYF.

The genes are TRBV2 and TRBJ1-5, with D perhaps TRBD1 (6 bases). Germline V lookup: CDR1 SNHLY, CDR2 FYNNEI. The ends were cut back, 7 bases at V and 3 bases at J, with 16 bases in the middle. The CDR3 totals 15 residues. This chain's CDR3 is CASTEGNRDNQPQHF. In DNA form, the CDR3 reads TGTGCCAGCACCGAAGGAAACAGGGACAATCAGCCCCAGCATTTT.

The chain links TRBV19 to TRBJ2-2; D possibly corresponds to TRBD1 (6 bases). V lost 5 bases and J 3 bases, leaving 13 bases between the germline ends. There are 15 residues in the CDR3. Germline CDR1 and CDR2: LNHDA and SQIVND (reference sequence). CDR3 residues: CASSVYRDDTGELFF. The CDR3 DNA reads TGTGCCAGTAGTGTTTACAGGGACGACACCGGGGAGCTGTTTTTT.

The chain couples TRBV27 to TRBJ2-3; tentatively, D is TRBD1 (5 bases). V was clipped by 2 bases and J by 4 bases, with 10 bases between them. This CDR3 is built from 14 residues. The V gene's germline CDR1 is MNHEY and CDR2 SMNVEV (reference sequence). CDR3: CASSLSSRADTQYF. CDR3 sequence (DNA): TGTGCCAGCAGTTTAAGCTCCAGGGCAGATACGCAGTATTTT.

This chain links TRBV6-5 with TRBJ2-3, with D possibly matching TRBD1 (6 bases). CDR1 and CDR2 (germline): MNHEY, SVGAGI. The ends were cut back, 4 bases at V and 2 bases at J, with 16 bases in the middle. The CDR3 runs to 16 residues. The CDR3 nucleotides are TGTGCCAGCAGTTCCCTGGACAGAAGTGACACAGATACGCAGTATTTT. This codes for CASSSLDRSDTDTQYF.